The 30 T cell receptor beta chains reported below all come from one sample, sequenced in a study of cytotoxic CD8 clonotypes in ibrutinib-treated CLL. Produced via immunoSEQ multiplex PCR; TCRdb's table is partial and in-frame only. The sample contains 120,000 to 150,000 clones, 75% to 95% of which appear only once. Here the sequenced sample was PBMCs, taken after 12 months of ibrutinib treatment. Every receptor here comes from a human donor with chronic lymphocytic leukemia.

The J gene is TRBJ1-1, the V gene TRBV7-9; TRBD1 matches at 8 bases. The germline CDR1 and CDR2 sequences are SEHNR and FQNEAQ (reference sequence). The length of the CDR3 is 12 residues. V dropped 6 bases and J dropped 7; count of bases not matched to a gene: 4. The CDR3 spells CASRDGTGEAFF. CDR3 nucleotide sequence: TGTGCCAGCAGAGACGGGACAGGTGAAGCTTTCTTT.

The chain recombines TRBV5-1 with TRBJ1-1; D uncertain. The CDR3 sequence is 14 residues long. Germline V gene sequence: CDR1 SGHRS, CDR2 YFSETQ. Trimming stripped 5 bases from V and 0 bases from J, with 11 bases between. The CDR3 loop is CASRKEGLNTEAFF. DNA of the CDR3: TGCGCCAGCAGAAAGGAAGGGCTGAACACTGAAGCTTTCTTT.

In DNA form, the CDR3 reads TGTGCCATCAGAGAAGACAGAGAAAAGAACACTGAAGCTTTCTTT. Its protein product is CAIREDREKNTEAFF. The chain carries TRBV10-3 and TRBJ1-1; perhaps TRBD1 as D (5 bases). This CDR3 is built from 15 residues. The germline V gene has CDR1 ENHRY and CDR2 SYGVKD. Between the trimmed V and J ends, which lost 6 bases and 1 base, there was a span of 15 bases.

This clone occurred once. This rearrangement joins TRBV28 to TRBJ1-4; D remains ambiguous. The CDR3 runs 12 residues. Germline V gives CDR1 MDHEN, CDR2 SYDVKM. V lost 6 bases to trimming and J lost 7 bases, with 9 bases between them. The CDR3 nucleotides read TGTGCCAGCAGCACCCCGGGTGAAAAACTGTTTTTT. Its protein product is CASSTPGEKLFF. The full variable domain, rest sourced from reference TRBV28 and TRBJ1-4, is DVKVTQSSRYLVKRTGEKVFLECVQDMDHENMFWYRQDPGLGLRLIYFSYDVKMKEKGDIPEGYSVSREKKERFSLILESASTNQTSMYLCASSTPGEKLFFGSGTQLSVL.

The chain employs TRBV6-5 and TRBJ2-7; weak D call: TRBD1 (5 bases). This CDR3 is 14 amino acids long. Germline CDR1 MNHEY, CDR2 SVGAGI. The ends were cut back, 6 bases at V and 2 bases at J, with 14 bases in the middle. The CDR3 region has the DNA TGTGCCAGCAGCCCCAGACAGTCAACCTACGAGCAGTACTTC. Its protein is CASSPRQSTYEQYF.

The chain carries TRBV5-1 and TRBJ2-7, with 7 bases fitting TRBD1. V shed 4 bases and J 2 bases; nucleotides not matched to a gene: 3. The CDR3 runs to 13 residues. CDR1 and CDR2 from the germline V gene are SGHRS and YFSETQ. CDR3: CASSNGQAYEQYF. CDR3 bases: TGCGCCAGCAGCAACGGACAGGCCTACGAGCAGTACTTC.

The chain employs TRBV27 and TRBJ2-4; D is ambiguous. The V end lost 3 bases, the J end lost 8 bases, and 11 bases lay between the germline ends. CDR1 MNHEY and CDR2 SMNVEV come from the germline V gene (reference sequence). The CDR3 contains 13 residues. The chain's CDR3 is CASSLRGWDIQYF. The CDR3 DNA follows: TGTGCCAGCAGTTTGCGCGGCTGGGACATTCAGTACTTC.

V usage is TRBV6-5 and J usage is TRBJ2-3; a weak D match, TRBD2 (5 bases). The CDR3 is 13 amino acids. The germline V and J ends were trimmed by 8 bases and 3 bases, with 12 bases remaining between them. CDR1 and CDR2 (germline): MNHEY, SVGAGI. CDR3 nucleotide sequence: TGTGCCAGCCAACGGGATACGACAGATACGCAGTATTTT. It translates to CASQRDTTDTQYF.

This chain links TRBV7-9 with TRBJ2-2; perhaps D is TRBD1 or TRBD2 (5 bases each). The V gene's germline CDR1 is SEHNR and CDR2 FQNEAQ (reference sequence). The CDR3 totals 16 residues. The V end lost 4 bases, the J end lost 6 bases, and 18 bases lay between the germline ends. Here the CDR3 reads CASSSNQGTRAGELFF. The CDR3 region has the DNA TGTGCCAGCAGCTCCAATCAAGGGACCAGAGCCGGGGAGCTGTTTTTT.

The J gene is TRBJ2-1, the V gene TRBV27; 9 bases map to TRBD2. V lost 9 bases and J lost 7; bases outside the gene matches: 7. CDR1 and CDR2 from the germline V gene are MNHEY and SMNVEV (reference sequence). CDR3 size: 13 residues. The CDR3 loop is CASSSGSSNEQFF. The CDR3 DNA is TGTGCCAGTAGTAGCGGGAGTTCGAATGAGCAGTTCTTC.

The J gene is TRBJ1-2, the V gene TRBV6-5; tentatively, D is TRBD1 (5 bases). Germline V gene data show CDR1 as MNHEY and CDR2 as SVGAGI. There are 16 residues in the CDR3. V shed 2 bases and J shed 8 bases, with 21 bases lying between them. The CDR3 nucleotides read TGTGCCAGCAGTTACCAACCAGGGACGGCGCGAGCCGGCTACACCTTC. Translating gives CASSYQPGTARAGYTF.

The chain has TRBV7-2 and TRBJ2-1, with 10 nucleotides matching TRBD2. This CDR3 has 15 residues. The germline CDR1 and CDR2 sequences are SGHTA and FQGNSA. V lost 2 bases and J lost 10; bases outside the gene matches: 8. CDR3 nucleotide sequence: TGTGCCAGCAGCTTAAGAGCGGGAGGGCCGGAAGAGCAGTTCTTC. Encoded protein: CASSLRAGGPEEQFF.

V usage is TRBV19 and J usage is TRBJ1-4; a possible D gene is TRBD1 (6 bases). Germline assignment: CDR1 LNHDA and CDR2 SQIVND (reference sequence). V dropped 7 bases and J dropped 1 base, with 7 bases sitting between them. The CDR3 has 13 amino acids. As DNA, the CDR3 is TGTGCCAGTAACAGGGAAACTAATGAAAAACTGTTTTTT. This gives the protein CASNRETNEKLFF.

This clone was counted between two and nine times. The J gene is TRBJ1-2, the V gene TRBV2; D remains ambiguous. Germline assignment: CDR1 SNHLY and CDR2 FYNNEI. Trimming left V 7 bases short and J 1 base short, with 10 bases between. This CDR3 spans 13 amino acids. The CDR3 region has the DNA TGTGCCAGCACATCTGGCAATAACTATGGCTACACCTTC. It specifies CASTSGNNYGYTF.

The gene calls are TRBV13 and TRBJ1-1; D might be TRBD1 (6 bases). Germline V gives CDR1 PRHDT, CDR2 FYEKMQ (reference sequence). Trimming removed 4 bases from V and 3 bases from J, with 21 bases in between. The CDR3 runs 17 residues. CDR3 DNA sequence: TGTGCCAGCAGCTACCAGGGGAACACCGGCCCTGACACTGAAGCTTTCTTT. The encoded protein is CASSYQGNTGPDTEAFF. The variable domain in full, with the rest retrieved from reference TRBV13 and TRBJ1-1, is AAGVIQSPRHLIKEKRETATLKCYPIPRHDTVYWYQQGPGQDPQFLISFYEKMQSDKGSIPDRFSAQQFSDYHSELNMSSLELGDSALYFCASSYQGNTGPDTEAFFGQGTRLTVV.

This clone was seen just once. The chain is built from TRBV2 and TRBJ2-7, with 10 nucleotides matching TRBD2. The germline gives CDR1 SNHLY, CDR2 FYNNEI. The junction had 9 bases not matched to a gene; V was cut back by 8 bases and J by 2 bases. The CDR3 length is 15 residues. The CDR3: CASGTDSGRAYEQYF. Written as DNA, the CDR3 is TGTGCCAGCGGGACAGACAGCGGGAGGGCCTACGAGCAGTACTTC.

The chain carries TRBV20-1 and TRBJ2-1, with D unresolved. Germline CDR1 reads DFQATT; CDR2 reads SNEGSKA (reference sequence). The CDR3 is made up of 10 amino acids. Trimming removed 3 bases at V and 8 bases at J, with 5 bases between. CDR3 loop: CSASGHEQFF. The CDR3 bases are TGCAGTGCTAGTGGGCATGAGCAGTTCTTC.

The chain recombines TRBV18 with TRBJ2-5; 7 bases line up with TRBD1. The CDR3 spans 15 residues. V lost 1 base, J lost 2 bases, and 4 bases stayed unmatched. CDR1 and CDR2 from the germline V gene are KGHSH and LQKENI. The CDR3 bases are TGTGCCAGCTCACCACGACAGGGCCCACAAGAGACCCAGTACTTC. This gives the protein CASSPRQGPQETQYF.

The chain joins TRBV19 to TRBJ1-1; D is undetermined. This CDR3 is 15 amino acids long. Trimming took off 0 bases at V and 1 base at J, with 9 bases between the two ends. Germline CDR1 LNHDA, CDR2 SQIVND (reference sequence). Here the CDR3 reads CASSIDSVGNTEAFF. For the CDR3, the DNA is TGTGCCAGTAGTATAGATTCGGTGGGGAACACTGAAGCTTTCTTT.

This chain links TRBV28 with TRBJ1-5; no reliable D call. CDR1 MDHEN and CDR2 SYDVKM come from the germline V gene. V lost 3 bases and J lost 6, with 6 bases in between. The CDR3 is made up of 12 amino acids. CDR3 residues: CASSFWGQPQHF. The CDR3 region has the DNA TGTGCCAGCAGTTTTTGGGGTCAGCCCCAGCATTTT.

DNA for the CDR3: TGTGCCAGCAGTTTAGAAAGTACAGGGGGCTATGGCTACACCTTC. This gives the protein CASSLESTGGYGYTF. This chain joins TRBV28 and TRBJ1-2, with 8 bases identical to TRBD1. The ends lost 2 bases at V and 4 bases at J; junction bases unmatched: 6. This CDR3 has 15 amino acids. The germline V gene encodes CDR1 MDHEN and CDR2 SYDVKM.

CDR3: CASGGGPYNEQFF. CDR3 sequence (DNA): TGTGCCAGCGGGGGGGGCCCCTACAATGAGCAGTTCTTC. This chain uses TRBV25-1 with TRBJ2-1, with a tentative D call TRBD2 (7 bases). The ends were cut back, 8 bases at V and 2 bases at J, with 10 bases in the middle. The germline V gene encodes CDR1 MGHDK and CDR2 SYGVNS. This CDR3 has 13 residues.

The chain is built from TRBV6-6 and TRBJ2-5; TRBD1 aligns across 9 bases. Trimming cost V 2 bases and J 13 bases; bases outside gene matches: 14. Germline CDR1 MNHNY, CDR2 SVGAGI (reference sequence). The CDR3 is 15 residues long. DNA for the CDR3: TGTGCCAGCAGTTACAGCGGACAGGGGTACGGGGCATCGTACTTC. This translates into CASSYSGQGYGASYF.

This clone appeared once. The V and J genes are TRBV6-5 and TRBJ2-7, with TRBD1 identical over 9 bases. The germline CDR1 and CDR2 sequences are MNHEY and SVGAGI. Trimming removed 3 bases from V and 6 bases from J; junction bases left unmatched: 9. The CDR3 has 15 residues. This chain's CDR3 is CASSYERDREGEQYF. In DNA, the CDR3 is TGTGCCAGCAGTTATGAAAGGGACAGGGAGGGCGAGCAGTACTTC.

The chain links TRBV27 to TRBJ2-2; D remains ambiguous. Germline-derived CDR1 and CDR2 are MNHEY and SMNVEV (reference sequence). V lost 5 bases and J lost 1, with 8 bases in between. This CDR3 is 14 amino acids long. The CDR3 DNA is TGTGCCAGCAGTCAAACCCGGAACACCGGGGAGCTGTTTTTT. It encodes CASSQTRNTGELFF.

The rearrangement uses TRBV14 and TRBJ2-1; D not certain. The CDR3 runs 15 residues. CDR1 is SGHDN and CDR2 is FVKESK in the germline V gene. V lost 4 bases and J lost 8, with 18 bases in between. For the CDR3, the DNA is TGTGCCAGCAGCCCCCATAAGCTAGGTATGGATGAGCAGTTCTTC. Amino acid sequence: CASSPHKLGMDEQFF.

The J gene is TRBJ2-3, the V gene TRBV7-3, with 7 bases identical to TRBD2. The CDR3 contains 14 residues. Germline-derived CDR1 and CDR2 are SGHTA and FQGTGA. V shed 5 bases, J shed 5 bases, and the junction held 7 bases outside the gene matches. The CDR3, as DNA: TGTGCCAGCAGCCCCATCGCGGGGGAAGATACGCAGTATTTT. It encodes CASSPIAGEDTQYF.

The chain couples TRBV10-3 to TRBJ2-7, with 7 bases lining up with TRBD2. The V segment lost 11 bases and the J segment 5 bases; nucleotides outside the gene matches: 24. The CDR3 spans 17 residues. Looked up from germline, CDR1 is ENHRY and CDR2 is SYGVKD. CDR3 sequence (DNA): TGTGCCTCATCAGTTCCCCCGGGCCTAGCGGTTGGTGACGAGCAGTACTTC. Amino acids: CASSVPPGLAVGDEQYF.

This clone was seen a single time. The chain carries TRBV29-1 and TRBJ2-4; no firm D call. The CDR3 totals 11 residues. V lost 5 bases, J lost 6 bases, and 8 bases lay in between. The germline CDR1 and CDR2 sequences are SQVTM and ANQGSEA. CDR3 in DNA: TGCAGCGTTTTTAGCCTAAACATTCAGTACTTC. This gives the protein CSVFSLNIQYF.

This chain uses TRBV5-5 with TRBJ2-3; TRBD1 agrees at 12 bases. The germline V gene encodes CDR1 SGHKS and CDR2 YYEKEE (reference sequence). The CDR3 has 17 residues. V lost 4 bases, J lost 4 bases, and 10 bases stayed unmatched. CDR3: CASSPEGRDRGPDTQYF. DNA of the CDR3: TGTGCCAGCAGCCCAGAGGGGCGGGACAGGGGGCCAGATACGCAGTATTTT.